The following is a T cell receptor beta chain sequence with its context. What it binds is unknown. The sample belongs to a study of T cell responses to AZD1222 COVID-19 vaccine. Across the study: Second-dose recipients at about 4 or about 12 weeks were treated as one pooled group.

CDR3 length equals 16 residues. V gave up 1 base and J gave up 4 bases; unmatched junction bases: 8. CDR1 and CDR2 (germline): SGHDN, FVKESK. Study-wide findings and caveats: The study sampled repertoires only after the peak T cell response. Two doses of AZD1222 preceded a rise in Spike-specific TCR breadth and depth. Dominant CD4 TCR responses targeted spike regions 160-218 and 743-854.

Clones were sequenced by immunoSEQ multiplex PCR, and TCRdb holds only the in-frame ones, with some missing. Altogether 90,000 to 95,000 clones are present, 70% to 90% being singletons, with the ten largest covering around 21%. The gene calls are TRBV14 and TRBJ2-5; 8 nucleotides line up with TRBD1. Sequenced here: peripheral blood, sampled on day 0 of AZD1222 vaccination. The TCR was taken from an adult in good health. Here the CDR3 DNA reads TGTGCCAGCAGCCAAGGTGGCAGGGGGCGTCGAGAGACCCAGTACTTC. This codes for CASSQGGRGRRETQYF.